This T cell receptor (beta chain) was obtained from a study of technical replicates of blood from several donors. Germline lookup yields CDR1 SGHRS and CDR2 YFSETQ. The CDR3 consists of 14 residues. Trimming took off 4 bases at V and 8 bases at J, with 16 bases between the two ends. Assay used: immunoSEQ multiplex PCR; TCRdb lists only in-frame clones, some missing. The sample has about 60,000 clones, over 90% seen once. V and J are TRBV5-1 and TRBJ2-4, with D tentatively TRBD1 (6 bases). The sample comprised PBMCs. The clonotype was recovered from a human donor in good health. Some clones in this sample may be carry-over from other donors' samples. For the CDR3, the DNA is TGCGCCAGCAGCCGCCAGGGGAGTGAGGACATTCAGTACTTC. Translating gives CASSRQGSEDIQYF.